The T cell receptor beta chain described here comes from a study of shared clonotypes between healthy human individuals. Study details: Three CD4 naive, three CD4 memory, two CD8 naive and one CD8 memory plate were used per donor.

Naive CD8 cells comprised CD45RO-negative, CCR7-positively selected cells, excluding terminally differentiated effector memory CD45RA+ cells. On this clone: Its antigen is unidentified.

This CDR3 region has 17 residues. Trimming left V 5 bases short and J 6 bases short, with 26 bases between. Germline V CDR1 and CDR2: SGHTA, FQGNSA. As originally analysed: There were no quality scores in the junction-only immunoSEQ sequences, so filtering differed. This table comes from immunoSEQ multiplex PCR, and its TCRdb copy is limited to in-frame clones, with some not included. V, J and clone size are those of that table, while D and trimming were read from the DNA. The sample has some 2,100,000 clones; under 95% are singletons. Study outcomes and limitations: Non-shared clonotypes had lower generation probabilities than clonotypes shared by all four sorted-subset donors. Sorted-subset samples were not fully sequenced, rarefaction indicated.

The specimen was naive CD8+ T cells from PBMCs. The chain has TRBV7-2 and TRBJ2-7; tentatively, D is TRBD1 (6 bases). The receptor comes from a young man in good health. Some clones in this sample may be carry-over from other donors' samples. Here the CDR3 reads CASSRTGGAGVYREQYF. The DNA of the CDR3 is TGTGCCAGCAGCCGAACCGGCGGCGCAGGGGTATACCGCGAGCAGTACTTC.